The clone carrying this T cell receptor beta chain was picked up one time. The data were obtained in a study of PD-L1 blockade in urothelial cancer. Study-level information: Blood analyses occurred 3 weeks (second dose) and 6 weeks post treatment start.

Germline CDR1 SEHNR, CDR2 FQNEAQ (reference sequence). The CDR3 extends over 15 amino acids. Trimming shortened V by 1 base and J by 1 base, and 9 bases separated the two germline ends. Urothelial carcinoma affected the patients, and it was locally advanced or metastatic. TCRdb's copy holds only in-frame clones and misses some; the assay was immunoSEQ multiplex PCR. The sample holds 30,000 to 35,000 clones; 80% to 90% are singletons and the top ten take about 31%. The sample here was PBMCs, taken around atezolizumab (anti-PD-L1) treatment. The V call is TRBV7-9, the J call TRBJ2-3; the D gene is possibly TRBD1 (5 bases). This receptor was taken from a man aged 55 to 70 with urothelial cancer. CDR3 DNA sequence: TGTGCCAGCAGCTTAGTAGGGGTTGGCACAGATACGCAGTATTTT. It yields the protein CASSLVGVGTDTQYF.